The rows below give T cell receptor beta chains drawn from one sample of a study of cytomegalovirus exposure and HLA in healthy donors. The method was immunoSEQ multiplex PCR; TCRdb's version includes in-frame clones alone and lacks a portion of them. The profile covers some 88,000 clones, with roughly 74% appearing a single time and roughly 15% taken by the ten largest. Material for sequencing was PBMCs. These receptors originate from a woman younger than 35 in good health and CMV-seropositive. CDR3s include the opening cysteine and the closing phenylalanine or tryptophan. Each record gives: D gene, J gene, V gene, clone size, CDR3 DNA, CDR3 protein. D genes are given only for firm matches. Clone sizes are given selectively: once, few, many, or a class where the clone is expanded.

D: TRBD2; J: TRBJ2-7; V: TRBV30; size: .; DNA: TGTGCCTGGAGGGGACTAGCGGGAGGAAACATTATTTACGAGCAGTACTTC; CDR3: CAWRGLAGGNIIYEQYF
D: .; J: TRBJ1-2; V: TRBV4-3; size: .; DNA: TGCGCCAGCAGCCAAGAAAGGGGCGGCCTATCTAACTATGGCTACACCTTC; CDR3: CASSQERGGLSNYGYTF
D: .; J: TRBJ1-4; V: TRBV5-1; size: .; DNA: TGCGCCAGCAGCCGAGCTGACGGGGGGAATGAAAAACTGTTTTTT; CDR3: CASSRADGGNEKLFF
D: .; J: TRBJ2-7; V: TRBV18; size: .; DNA: TGTGCCAGCTCACCAATCAGCGGACCAGGAGAGCAGTACTTC; CDR3: CASSPISGPGEQYF
D: TRBD2; J: TRBJ2-3; V: TRBV4-2; size: few; DNA: TGTGCCAGCAGCCAAGATCCGGGCGGGGGAGGCGGCACAGATACGCAGTATTTT; CDR3: CASSQDPGGGGGTDTQYF
D: .; J: TRBJ2-1; V: TRBV14; size: .; DNA: TGTGCCAGCAGCCCCAACCCGGGGACTGGGCCTAATGAGCAGTTCTTC; CDR3: CASSPNPGTGPNEQFF
D: TRBD1; J: TRBJ2-7; V: TRBV6-1; size: .; DNA: TGTGCCAGCAGTAAAGGGACAGGGGGGCCCTTGGAGCAGTACTTC; CDR3: CASSKGTGGPLEQYF
D: .; J: TRBJ1-3; V: TRBV7-9; size: once; DNA: TGTGCCAGCAGCGAAAGACAGGTCTCTGGAAACACCATATATTTT; CDR3: CASSERQVSGNTIYF
D: .; J: TRBJ2-7; V: TRBV2; size: .; DNA: TGTGCCAGCAGTGTCGAGGTTTACGAGCAGTACTTC; CDR3: CASSVEVYEQYF
D: TRBD2; J: TRBJ2-5; V: TRBV30; size: .; DNA: TGTGCCTGGTTTAAACTAAGATTGGGACTAGCGGGAGGACGATCTGCGGAGACCCAGTACTTC; CDR3: CAWFKLRLGLAGGRSAETQYF
D: TRBD2; J: TRBJ2-3; V: TRBV5-1; size: .; DNA: TGCGCCAGCAGCCTAGCTAGCGGGAGGGGAGATACGCAGTATTTT; CDR3: CASSLASGRGDTQYF